This T cell receptor beta chain is from a study of blood T cell repertoires in COVID-19. Looking at the study overall: The cDNA or gDNA used as material had been derived from T cells, B-cell-depleted T cells, or PBMCs.

Trimming took off 1 base at V and 5 bases at J, with 8 bases between the two ends. The CDR3 spans 13 residues. Germline V gene data show CDR1 as LGHDT and CDR2 as YNNKEL (reference sequence). A word on this clone: This CDR3 is also generated by other DNA sequences in the sample.

Authors' analysis steps: Estimates of nucleated cell counts were drawn from the amplification of reference gene primers. Assay: immunoSEQ multiplex PCR; the TCRdb copy retains only in-frame clones and omits some. The V and J calls and the clone size are those of that table, but D and trimming were determined from the DNA. This sample yields 310,000 or so clones, of which under 90% are seen a single time; around 9.3% belongs to the top ten. Symptom resolution, clearance, or two negative PCRs marked donors in Cohort 3 as recovered. The TCR comes from a woman aged 18-29 years who had recovered from COVID-19. Sample: PBMCs or T cells enriched from blood (not recorded which). The chain couples TRBV3-1 (or the pseudogene TRBV3-2) to TRBJ1-1, with D possibly TRBD1 on 6 matching bases. The CDR3 loop reads CASSQVRGTEAFF. DNA of the CDR3: TGTGCCAGCAGCCAAGTCAGGGGAACTGAAGCTTTCTTT.